The present TCR beta chain was sequenced within a study of T and B cells in COVID-19 patients. Study as a whole: Blood was sampled from COVID-19 patients who were either actively infected or recovered.

Whole-study findings and limits: Patients with COVID-19 reportedly showed strongly skewed T cell receptor beta variable and joining gene usage. Of about 2,400 TCR clusters found only in the recovered cohort, more than 30 had low generation probability. Clonality of TRB repertoires was high in active COVID-19; recovery brought above-healthy diversity and richness.

Each TRB amplification used roughly 220-550 ng of genomic DNA from blood. In the case of this clonotype: Its antigen is as yet unknown.

Germline V gene sequence: CDR1 GTSNPN, CDR2 SVGIG (reference sequence). This CDR3 is 15 amino acids long. Germline trimming cut 3 bases from V and 4 bases from J; bases unmatched to any gene: 7. Multiplex PCR with BIOMED2 TRB-A/B primer pools amplified TRB rearrangements. Each CDR3 protein gets one entry after TCRdb re-called the multiplex PCR reads with MiXCR. The sample has thousands of distinct CDR3 sequences, around 20% seen once. The receptor comes from a human donor with active COVID-19. The sample consisted of blood. The J gene is TRBJ2-1, the V gene TRBV30, with TRBD2 matching 9 bases. The CDR3 bases are TGTGCCTGGAGGGCTAGCGGGACCCAATACAATGAGCAGTTCTTC. As protein: CAWRASGTQYNEQFF.